Detailed here is one TCR beta chain. The antigen is unknown. This sample is drawn from a study of OX40 agonist ivuxolimab in advanced cancers. At the level of the study: Each dose-escalation patient presented with hepatocellular carcinoma, melanoma, renal cell or head and neck cancer. Findings and caveats of the study: With doses of 0.1-3.0 mg/kg, partial responders showed among the lowest clonal expansion. At 0.1 to 3.0 mg/kg and by week 6, CD4+ and CD8+ T cells in the blood had expanded clonally.

Clones were sequenced by immunoSEQ multiplex PCR, and TCRdb holds only the in-frame ones, with some missing. This table holds more than 80,000 clones, approximately 94% found once. Germline V gives CDR1 LNHDA, CDR2 SQIVND (reference sequence). The CDR3 totals 14 residues. Deletions cut 1 base from V and 1 base from J, with 7 bases between. The specimen was CD4+ or CD8+ T cells sorted from blood, collected in a trial of the OX40 agonist ivuxolimab. The sequence derives from an adult with an advanced solid tumor such as melanoma, head and neck, liver or kidney cancer. This chain connects TRBV19 to TRBJ1-1; a weak D match, TRBD1 (6 bases). For the CDR3, the DNA is TGTGCCAGTAGTATAGGGGGGGCGAACACTGAAGCTTTCTTT. Its translation is CASSIGGANTEAFF.